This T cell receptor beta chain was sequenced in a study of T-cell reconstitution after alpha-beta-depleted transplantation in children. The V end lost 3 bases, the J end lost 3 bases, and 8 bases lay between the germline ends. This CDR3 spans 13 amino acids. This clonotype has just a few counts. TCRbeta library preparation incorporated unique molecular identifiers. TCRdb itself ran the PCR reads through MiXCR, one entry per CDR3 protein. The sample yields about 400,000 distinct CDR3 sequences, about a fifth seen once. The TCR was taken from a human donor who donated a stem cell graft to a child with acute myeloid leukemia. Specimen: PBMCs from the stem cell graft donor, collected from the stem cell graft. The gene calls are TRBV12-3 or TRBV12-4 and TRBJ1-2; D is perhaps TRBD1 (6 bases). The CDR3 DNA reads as TGTGCCAGCAGTTTTGGGGGCTACTATGGCTACACCTTC. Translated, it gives CASSFGGYYGYTF.